This T cell receptor beta chain appears in the sequencing data of a study of blood T cell repertoires in COVID-19. Germline V gene data show CDR1 as MNHEY and CDR2 as SVGAGI. Trimming cost V 6 bases and J 0 bases; bases outside gene matches: 3. The CDR3 totals 14 residues. The method was immunoSEQ multiplex PCR; TCRdb's version includes in-frame clones alone and lacks a portion of them. Here the sample spans around 170,000 clones, 83% being singletons. The TCR originated in a human donor in a cohort sampled during active COVID-19. The chain recombines TRBV6-5 with TRBJ2-3; 7 bases fit TRBD1. The specimen was peripheral blood. CDR3 nucleotide sequence: TGTGCCAGCAGAGCGACAGGGAGCACAGATACGCAGTATTTT. Amino acids: CASRATGSTDTQYF.